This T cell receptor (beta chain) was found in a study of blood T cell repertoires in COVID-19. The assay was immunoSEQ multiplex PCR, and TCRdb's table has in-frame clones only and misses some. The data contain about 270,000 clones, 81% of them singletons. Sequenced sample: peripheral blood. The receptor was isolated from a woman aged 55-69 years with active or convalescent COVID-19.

The CDR3 nucleotides are TGTGCCAGCAGCCCCGGTGGGGGGGTGGGCTATGGCTACACCTTC. The encoded protein is CASSPGGGVGYGYTF. This sequence joins TRBV3-1 (or the pseudogene TRBV3-2) and TRBJ1-2, with a weak D call TRBD1 (5 bases). CDR3 length equals 15 residues. Germline assignment: CDR1 LGHDT and CDR2 YNNKEL (reference sequence). Trimming left V 4 bases short and J 4 bases short, with 16 bases between.